The T cell receptor beta chain described here comes from a study of blood T cell repertoires in COVID-19 (dated by TCRdb to between 2020 and 2021). Regarding the study in general: Collaborator samples came from the United States, Italy and Spain and covered acute and convalescent phases of COVID-19. Sample metadata almost always included a de-identified subject ID, COVID-19 status, age in years and sex. HLA class I and class II types, where available, came from metadata supplied by the sample provider rather than from assay-based typing. Samples were obtained from the ongoing ImmuneRACE study (first 160 participants) and from about 1,300 subjects provided by 6 global collaborators. Subjects who had been exposed to COVID-19, were actively infected with it, or had recovered from it provided the deeply sampled blood TCRbeta repertoires that made up the dataset. The prospective study material was composed of cDNA or gDNA derived from T cells, B-cell-depleted T cells, or PBMCs. A freely available public database, intended as a resource for researchers studying the immune response to SARS-CoV-2, is where the repertoires were released.

The immunoSEQ Assay, a bias-controlled multiplex PCR, was used to amplify TCRbeta CDR3 regions from genomic DNA. Per the source publication's procedure: Within the assay, amplification of reference gene primers was used to estimate how many nucleated cells each sample contained. To quantify the absolute abundance of each unique TCRbeta CDR3 rearrangement, sequence reads were collapsed and filtered. For each sample, productive Simpson clonality was calculated as the square root of Simpson's diversity index over productive rearrangements. TCRdb obtained this table from immuneACCESS and retained in-frame rearrangements with V and J assigned. These tables miss some clones; where compared with another copy, unresolved V genes account for less than half of the shortfall, and the remainder is unexplained. V and J calls and clone size are copied from that table; D and trimming were computed from the DNA. Across this sample there are roughly 330,000 clones, with roughly 86% seen only once. The leading ten clones occupy about 5.7% of the sample.

Enrolling through a virtual design, the prospective study's participants ranged in age from roughly 18 to 90 years and lived across roughly 24 United States geographic areas. In the prospective study, participants were assigned to cohorts based on the clinical history participants reported in a screening survey and a study questionnaire. Recovered participants in ImmuneRACE Cohort 3 were defined by two consecutive negative NP/OP PCR tests, clearance by a healthcare professional, or resolution of symptoms. In the prospective study, mobile phlebotomists collected whole blood, serum and a nasopharyngeal or oropharyngeal swab from each participant. Over a roughly two-month period, participants in the prospective study had the option of providing additional blood draws and questionnaires. Blood samples from the prospective study were shipped frozen or at room temperature prior to DNA extraction. Study-level results and caveats: Clinical and demographic metadata were provided uncurated, with the amount varying by source and participant.

As for this clone: Its antigen remains unidentified. No clone much larger than this one lies a single base away; base qualities are absent.

The sequencing input was PBMCs or T cells enriched from blood (not recorded which). The sequence was collected from a woman aged 30 to 39 who had recovered from COVID-19.

The nucleotide sequence is given as TGTGCCAGCAGTGACGACAGGGCTGGGGCCAACGTCCTGACTTTC. This encodes CASSDDRAGANVLTF. The sequence joins TRBV25-1 to TRBJ2-6, with 7 bases matching TRBD1. The germline V gene encodes CDR1 MGHDK and CDR2 SYGVNS. The CDR3 holds 15 amino acids from the cysteine to the phenylalanine. Only the CDR3 portion is preserved as DNA: 45 bases, with reading frame beginning at the first base. At the junction V is shortened by 3 bases and J by 2 bases; bases outside the gene matches: 1.